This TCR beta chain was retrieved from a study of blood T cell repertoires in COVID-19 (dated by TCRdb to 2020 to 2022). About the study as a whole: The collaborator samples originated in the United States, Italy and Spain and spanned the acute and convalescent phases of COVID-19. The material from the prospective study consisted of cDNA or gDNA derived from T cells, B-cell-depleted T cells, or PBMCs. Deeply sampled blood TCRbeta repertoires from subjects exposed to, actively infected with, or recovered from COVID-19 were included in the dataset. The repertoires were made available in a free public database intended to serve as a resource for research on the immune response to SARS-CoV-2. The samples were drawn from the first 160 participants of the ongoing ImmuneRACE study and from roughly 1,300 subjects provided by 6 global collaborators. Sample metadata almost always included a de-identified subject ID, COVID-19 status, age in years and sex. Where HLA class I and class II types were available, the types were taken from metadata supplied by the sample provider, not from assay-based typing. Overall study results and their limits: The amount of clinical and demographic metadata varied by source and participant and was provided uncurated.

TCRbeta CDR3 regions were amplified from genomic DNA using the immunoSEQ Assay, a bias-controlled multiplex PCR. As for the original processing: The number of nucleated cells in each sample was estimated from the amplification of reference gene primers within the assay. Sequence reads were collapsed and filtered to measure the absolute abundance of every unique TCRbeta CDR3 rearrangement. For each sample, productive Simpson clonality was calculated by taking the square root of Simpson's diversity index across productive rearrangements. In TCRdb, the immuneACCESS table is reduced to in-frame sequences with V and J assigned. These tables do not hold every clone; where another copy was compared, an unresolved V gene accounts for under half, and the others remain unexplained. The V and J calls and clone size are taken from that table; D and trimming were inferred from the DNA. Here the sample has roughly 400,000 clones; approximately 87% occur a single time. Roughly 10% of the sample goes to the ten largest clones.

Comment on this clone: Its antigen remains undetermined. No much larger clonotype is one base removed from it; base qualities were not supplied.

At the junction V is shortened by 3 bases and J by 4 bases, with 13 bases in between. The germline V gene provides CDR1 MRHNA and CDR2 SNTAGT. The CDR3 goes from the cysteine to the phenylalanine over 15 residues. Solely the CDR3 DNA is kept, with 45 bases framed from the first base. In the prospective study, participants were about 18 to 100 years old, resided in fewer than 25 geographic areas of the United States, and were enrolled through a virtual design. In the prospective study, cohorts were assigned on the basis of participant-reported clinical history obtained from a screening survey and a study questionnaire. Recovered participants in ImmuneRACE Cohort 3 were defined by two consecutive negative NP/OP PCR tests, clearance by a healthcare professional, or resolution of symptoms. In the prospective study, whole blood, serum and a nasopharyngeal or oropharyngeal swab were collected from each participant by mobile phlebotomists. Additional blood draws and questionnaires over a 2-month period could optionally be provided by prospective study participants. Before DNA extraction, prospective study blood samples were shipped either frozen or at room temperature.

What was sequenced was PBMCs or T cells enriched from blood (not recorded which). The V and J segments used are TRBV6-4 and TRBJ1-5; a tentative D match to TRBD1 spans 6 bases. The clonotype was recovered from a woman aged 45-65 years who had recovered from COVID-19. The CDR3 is CASSEGRGGNQPQHF. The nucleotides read TGTGCCAGCAGTGAAGGCAGGGGTGGTAATCAGCCCCAGCATTTT.